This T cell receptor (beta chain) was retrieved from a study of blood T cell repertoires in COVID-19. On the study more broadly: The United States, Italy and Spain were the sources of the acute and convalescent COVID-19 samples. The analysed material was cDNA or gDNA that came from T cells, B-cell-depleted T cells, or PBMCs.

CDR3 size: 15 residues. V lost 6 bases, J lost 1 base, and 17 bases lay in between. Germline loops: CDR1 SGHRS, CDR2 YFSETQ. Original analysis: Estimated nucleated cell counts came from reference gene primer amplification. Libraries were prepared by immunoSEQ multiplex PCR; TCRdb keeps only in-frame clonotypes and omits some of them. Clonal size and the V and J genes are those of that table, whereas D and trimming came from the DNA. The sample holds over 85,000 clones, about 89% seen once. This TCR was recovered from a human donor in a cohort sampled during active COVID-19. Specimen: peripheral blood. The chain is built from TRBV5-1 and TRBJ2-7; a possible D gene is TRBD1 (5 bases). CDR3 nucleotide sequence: TGCGCCAGCAAGGGGTCCCACCATAGTTCCTACGAGCAGTACTTC. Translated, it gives CASKGSHHSSYEQYF.